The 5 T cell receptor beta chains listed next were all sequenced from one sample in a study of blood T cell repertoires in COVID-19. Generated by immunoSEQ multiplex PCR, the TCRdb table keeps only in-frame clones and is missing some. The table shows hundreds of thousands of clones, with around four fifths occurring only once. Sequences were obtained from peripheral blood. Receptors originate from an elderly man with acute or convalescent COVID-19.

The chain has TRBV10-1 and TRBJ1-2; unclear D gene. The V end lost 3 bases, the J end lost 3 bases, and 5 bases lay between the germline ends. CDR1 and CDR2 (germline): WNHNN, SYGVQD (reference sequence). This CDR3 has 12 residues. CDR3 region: CASSDSYYGYTF. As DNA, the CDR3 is TGCGCCAGCAGTGATTCGTACTATGGCTACACCTTC.

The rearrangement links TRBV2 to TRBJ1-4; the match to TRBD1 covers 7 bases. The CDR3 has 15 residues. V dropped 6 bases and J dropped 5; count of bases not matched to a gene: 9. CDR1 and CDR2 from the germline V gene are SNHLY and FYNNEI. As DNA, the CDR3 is TGTGCCAGCAGCCTCGGACAGGCGCAAAATGAAAAACTGTTTTTT. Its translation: CASSLGQAQNEKLFF.

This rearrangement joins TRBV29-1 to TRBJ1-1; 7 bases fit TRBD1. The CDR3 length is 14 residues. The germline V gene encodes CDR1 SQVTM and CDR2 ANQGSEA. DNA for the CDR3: TGCAGTCAACAGGGGCACCTCACGAACACTGAAGCTTTCTTT. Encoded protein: CSQQGHLTNTEAFF. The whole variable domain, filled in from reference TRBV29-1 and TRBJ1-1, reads SAVISQKPSRDICQRGTSLTIQCQVDSQVTMMFWYRQQPGQSLTLIATANQGSEATYESGFVIDKFPISRPNLTFSTLTVSNMSPEDSSIYLCSQQGHLTNTEAFFGQGTRLTVV.

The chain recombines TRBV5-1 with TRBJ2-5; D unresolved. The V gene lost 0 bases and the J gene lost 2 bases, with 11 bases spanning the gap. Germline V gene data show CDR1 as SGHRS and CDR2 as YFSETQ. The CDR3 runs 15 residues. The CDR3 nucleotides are TGCGCCAGCAGCTTGGTGGTGGCAGGACAAGAGACCCAGTACTTC. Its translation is CASSLVVAGQETQYF. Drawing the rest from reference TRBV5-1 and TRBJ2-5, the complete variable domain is KAGVTQTPRYLIKTRGQQVTLSCSPISGHRSVSWYQQTPGQGLQFLFEYFSETQRNKGNFPGRFSGRQFSNSRSEMNVSTLELGDSALYLCASSLVVAGQETQYFGPGTRLLVL.

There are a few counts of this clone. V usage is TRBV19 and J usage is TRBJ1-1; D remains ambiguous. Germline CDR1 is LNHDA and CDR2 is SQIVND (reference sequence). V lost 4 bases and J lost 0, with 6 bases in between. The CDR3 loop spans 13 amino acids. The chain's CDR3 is CASSSTVNTEAFF. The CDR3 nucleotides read TGTGCCAGTAGTAGCACAGTGAACACTGAAGCTTTCTTT. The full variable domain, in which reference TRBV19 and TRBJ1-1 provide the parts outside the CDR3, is DGGITQSPKYLFRKEGQNVTLSCEQNLNHDAMYWYRQDPGQGLRLIYYSQIVNDFQKGDIAEGYSVSREKKESFPLTVTSAQKNPTAFYLCASSSTVNTEAFFGQGTRLTVV.